Listed below are T cell receptor beta chains from one sample, sequenced in a study of T cells in narcolepsy. The assay was immunoSEQ multiplex PCR, and TCRdb's table has in-frame clones only and misses some. The data contain 30,000 to 40,000 clones, approximately 78% of them singletons. The material sequenced was CD45RA- memory CD4+ T cells from PBMCs. These receptors were obtained from a human donor with narcolepsy. Both conserved end residues are part of each CDR3. D genes are given only for firm matches. Clone size appears in some rows only: once, few, many, or a class for an expanded clone.

J gene	D gene	clone size	V gene	CDR3 protein	CDR3 DNA
TRBJ2-7	TRBD2	NA	TRBV28	CASRLAGGISSYEQYF	TGTGCCAGCAGACTAGCGGGAGGGATCAGCTCCTACGAGCAGTACTTC
TRBJ2-5	NA	NA	TRBV10-3	CAISEGLETQYF	TGTGCCATCAGTGAGGGCCTGGAGACCCAGTACTTC
TRBJ1-1	NA	NA	TRBV10-2	CATNPPAVTEAFF	TGCGCCACTAACCCCCCGGCTGTCACTGAAGCTTTCTTT
TRBJ1-2	NA	NA	TRBV7-9	CASSLGDLGYTF	TGTGCCAGCAGCTTGGGAGATCTTGGCTACACCTTC
TRBJ2-7	NA	few	TRBV25-1	CASSATSADYEQYF	TGTGCCAGCAGTGCCACCTCTGCTGACTACGAGCAGTACTTC
TRBJ1-5	TRBD1	NA	TRBV19	CASSGIGQGGNQPQHF	TGTGCCAGTAGTGGGATCGGACAGGGCGGCAATCAGCCCCAGCATTTT
TRBJ1-3	NA	NA	TRBV5-1	CASSLLATSSGNTIYF	TGCGCCAGCAGCCTCTTAGCGACCTCCTCTGGAAACACCATATATTTT
TRBJ2-3	TRBD2	NA	TRBV6-1	CASSENSLVAGVSYF	TGTGCCAGCAGTGAAAATTCTCTCGTAGCGGGGGTATCTTATTTT
TRBJ2-5	TRBD2	NA	TRBV6-1	CASRSGQVQETQYF	TGTGCCAGCCGTAGCGGGCAAGTCCAAGAGACCCAGTACTTC
TRBJ1-2	NA	NA	TRBV5-1	CASSLNLGSRGGYTF	TGCGCCAGCAGCTTGAATTTGGGGTCGCGCGGTGGCTACACCTTC
TRBJ1-2	NA	NA	TRBV19	CASSDREGYTF	TGTGCCAGCTCGGACAGAGAGGGCTACACCTTC
TRBJ2-3	TRBD1	once	TRBV6-1	CAGMTGGTDTQYF	TGTGCCGGAATGACAGGGGGCACAGATACGCAGTATTTT
TRBJ2-7	TRBD1	few	TRBV28	CASSADRGRGSYEQYF	TGTGCCAGCAGTGCTGACAGGGGGCGCGGGTCCTACGAGCAGTACTTC
TRBJ2-1	NA	NA	TRBV18	CASSPPNSAHNEQFF	TGTGCCAGCTCACCACCAAACTCGGCACACAATGAGCAGTTCTTC
TRBJ1-1	NA	NA	TRBV6-6	CASSLYTNTEAFF	TGTGCCAGCAGTCTCTACACGAACACTGAAGCTTTCTTT
TRBJ1-5	NA	NA	TRBV27	CASSLVTNQPQHF	TGTGCCAGCAGTTTAGTTACGAATCAGCCCCAGCATTTT
TRBJ1-6	NA	NA	TRBV11-2	CASNRRENSPLHF	TGTGCCAGCAATCGACGGGAGAATTCACCCCTCCACTTT
TRBJ2-1	NA	few	TRBV2	CASSLDVDEQFF	TGTGCCAGCAGCCTTGATGTGGATGAGCAGTTCTTC
TRBJ2-7	NA	NA	TRBV5-4	CASSLGHSLSYEQYF	TGTGCCAGCAGCTTGGGTCACAGCCTCTCCTACGAGCAGTACTTC
TRBJ2-7	NA	NA	TRBV6-1	CASIGGILGYEQYF	TGTGCCAGCATAGGGGGGATTCTGGGCTACGAGCAGTACTTC
TRBJ2-1	NA	NA	TRBV9	CASSSTYEQFF	TGTGCCAGCAGCTCCACATACGAGCAGTTCTTC
TRBJ1-1	NA	NA	TRBV19	CASSILGGALDTEAFF	TGTGCCAGTAGTATTTTAGGGGGGGCATTGGACACTGAAGCTTTCTTT
TRBJ2-7	NA	NA	TRBV6-1	CASRKPGSSYEQYF	TGTGCCAGCCGGAAACCGGGGAGCTCCTACGAGCAGTACTTC
TRBJ2-6	NA	NA	TRBV7-3	CASSSHHSGANVLTF	TGTGCCAGCAGCTCCCACCACTCTGGGGCCAACGTCCTGACTTTC
TRBJ2-2	TRBD2	once	TRBV11-3	CASSSPRGGRADTGELFF	TGTGCCAGCAGCTCACCCCGAGGCGGGAGGGCCGACACCGGGGAGCTGTTTTTT
TRBJ2-7	NA	NA	TRBV9	CASSAMETPLYEQYF	TGTGCCAGCAGCGCCATGGAGACCCCTCTCTACGAGCAGTACTTC
TRBJ2-5	NA	NA	TRBV28	CASSLRQETQYF	TGTGCCAGCAGTTTACGTCAAGAGACCCAGTACTTC
TRBJ1-2	TRBD1	NA	TRBV7-9	CASSRYADRGGYTF	TGTGCCAGCAGCCGCTACGCTGACAGGGGTGGCTACACCTTC
TRBJ2-5	TRBD2	few	TRBV9	CASSLAPGGRAETQYF	TGTGCCAGCAGCTTGGCTCCGGGCGGGAGGGCTGAGACCCAGTACTTC
TRBJ2-2	NA	NA	TRBV18	CASARGFANTGELFF	TGTGCCAGCGCGAGGGGGTTCGCGAACACCGGGGAGCTGTTTTTT
TRBJ1-4	TRBD1	NA	TRBV4-1	CASSLHRSGGGEKLFF	TGCGCCAGCAGCCTCCATCGGTCAGGGGGAGGAGAAAAACTGTTTTTT
TRBJ1-1	NA	NA	TRBV6-1	CASSWSFENTEAFF	TGTGCCAGCAGTTGGTCTTTCGAGAACACTGAAGCTTTCTTT
TRBJ1-4	NA	NA	TRBV4-3	CASMPVGKTEKLFF	TGCGCCAGCATGCCGGTGGGGAAAACAGAAAAACTGTTTTTT
TRBJ2-1	NA	NA	TRBV19	CASSKEADGYNEQFF	TGTGCCAGTAGTAAGGAAGCGGATGGCTACAATGAGCAGTTCTTC
TRBJ1-5	NA	NA	TRBV15	CATSRDLAQPQHF	TGTGCCACCAGCAGAGATTTGGCTCAGCCCCAGCATTTT
TRBJ1-2	TRBD1	once	TRBV28	CASRATTGVNYGYTF	TGTGCCAGCAGGGCTACAACAGGGGTTAACTATGGCTACACCTTC
TRBJ2-5	NA	NA	TRBV7-2	CASSLLETQYF	TGTGCCAGCAGCTTATTGGAGACCCAGTACTTC
TRBJ2-7	NA	NA	TRBV6-1	CASTSSGTYEQYF	TGTGCCAGCACTTCTTCGGGTACCTACGAGCAGTACTTC
TRBJ2-1	TRBD2	NA	TRBV11-2	CVSSLTAGGPPAEQFF	TGTGTCAGCAGCTTAACCGCGGGGGGGCCTCCGGCTGAGCAGTTCTTC
TRBJ2-2	NA	NA	TRBV7-9	CASSLGASGYTGELFF	TGTGCCAGCAGCTTAGGGGCCAGCGGTTACACCGGGGAGCTGTTTTTT
TRBJ1-1	NA	NA	TRBV9	CASSVGDGNTEAFF	TGTGCCAGCAGCGTCGGGGACGGGAACACTGAAGCTTTCTTT
TRBJ2-1	TRBD2	NA	TRBV5-1	CASSLDLAGGPYNEQFF	TGCGCCAGCAGCTTGGATCTAGCGGGGGGCCCCTACAATGAGCAGTTCTTC
TRBJ2-1	TRBD2	NA	TRBV9	CASSVDPETSGRIYNEQFF	TGTGCCAGCAGCGTAGACCCCGAGACTAGCGGGAGGATCTACAATGAGCAGTTCTTC
TRBJ2-2	NA	NA	TRBV5-4	CASSLEGGANTGELFF	TGTGCCAGCAGCTTGGAGGGGGGAGCGAACACCGGGGAGCTGTTTTTT
TRBJ1-5	TRBD1	few	TRBV4-2	CASSQDEGAHQPQHF	TGTGCCAGCAGCCAAGACGAGGGGGCCCATCAGCCCCAGCATTTT
TRBJ2-7	NA	NA	TRBV4-2	CASSQEVGQFYEQYF	TGTGCCAGCAGCCAAGAAGTCGGGCAATTCTACGAGCAGTACTTC
TRBJ2-7	NA	NA	TRBV28	CASSSDSYEQYF	TGTGCCAGCAGTTCGGACAGCTACGAGCAGTACTTC
TRBJ1-1	NA	NA	TRBV30	CAGVPQTRASMNTEAFF	TGTGCCGGGGTTCCCCAAACAAGGGCCTCGATGAACACTGAAGCTTTCTTT
TRBJ2-5	NA	NA	TRBV19	CASSINREETQYF	TGTGCCAGTAGTATCAACAGGGAAGAGACCCAGTACTTC
TRBJ2-7	TRBD1	NA	TRBV29-1	CSVGDRYGEQYF	TGCAGCGTGGGGGACAGGTACGGTGAGCAGTACTTC
TRBJ2-5	TRBD2	NA	TRBV4-2	CASSQGGLGEETQYF	TGTGCCAGCAGCCAAGGGGGACTAGGGGAAGAGACCCAGTACTTC
TRBJ2-7	TRBD2	NA	TRBV30	CAWSRTGLAVYEQYF	TGTGCCTGGAGCCGAACGGGACTAGCTGTTTACGAGCAGTACTTC
TRBJ2-7	NA	NA	TRBV30	CAWSAGAWGYEQYF	TGTGCCTGGAGTGCAGGGGCCTGGGGGTACGAGCAGTACTTC
TRBJ2-1	TRBD2	NA	TRBV7-9	CASSPASGRSYNEQFF	TGTGCCAGCAGCCCAGCTAGCGGTCGCTCCTACAATGAGCAGTTCTTC
TRBJ1-5	TRBD1	NA	TRBV30	CAWSVGTASSQPQHF	TGTGCCTGGAGCGTCGGGACAGCGTCCTCCCAGCCCCAGCATTTT